The 25 T cell receptor beta chains in this list originate from one sample, sequenced in a study of T cell repertoires in cytomegalovirus infection. TCRdb called the reads again in MiXCR, with one record for every CDR3 protein. The sample gives a few hundred thousand distinct CDR3 sequences, around 18% of which show up once; approximately 10% is in the top ten. What was sequenced was PBMCs. The receptors were gathered from a human donor in good health (CMV status not recorded). Some clones in this sample may be carry-over from other donors' samples.

A few counts support this clonotype. J is TRBJ1-5 and V is TRBV5-4; D is uncertain. Germline-derived CDR1 and CDR2 are SGHNT and YYREEE (reference sequence). The CDR3 length is 14 residues. Trimming left V 9 bases short and J 5 bases short, with 18 bases between. CDR3 in DNA: TGTGCCACCTCGGTTAGGAGAGTGCATCAGCCCCAGCATTTT. Protein sequence: CATSVRRVHQPQHF.

The table lists this clonotype with many counts. The chain employs TRBV7-2 and TRBJ1-5; D perhaps matches TRBD1 (6 bases). Trimming left V 5 bases short and J 2 bases short, with 16 bases between. CDR1 is SGHTA and CDR2 is FQGNSA in the germline V gene. The CDR3 consists of 16 residues. CDR3 region: CASSPKTGLGNQPQHF. In nucleotides, the CDR3 is TGTGCCAGCAGCCCAAAGACAGGTCTCGGCAATCAGCCCCAGCATTTT.

This clonotype was recorded a few times. The chain recombines TRBV6-1 with TRBJ2-7; 8 nucleotides line up with TRBD2. The CDR3 is made up of 13 amino acids. V gave up 2 bases and J gave up 3 bases; unmatched junction bases: 0. Germline V gene data show CDR1 as MNHNS and CDR2 as SASEGT. The CDR3, as DNA: TGTGCCAGCAGTGAACTAGCGGGCTACGAGCAGTACTTC. Translation gives CASSELAGYEQYF.

This clonotype was counted ten times or more. The rearrangement uses TRBV6-5 and TRBJ2-1, with D possibly TRBD1 on 5 matching bases. Trimming cost V 10 bases and J 5 bases, with 18 bases left between them. Germline assignment: CDR1 MNHEY and CDR2 SVGAGI. This CDR3 comprises 14 residues. CDR3 sequence (DNA): TGTGCCACTAGGGGTCTAGGCACCCACAATGAGCAGTTCTTC. This gives the protein CATRGLGTHNEQFF.

Only a few counts were recorded for this clonotype. This sequence joins TRBV2 and TRBJ1-6; TRBD1 might be the D (5 bases). Germline loops: CDR1 SNHLY, CDR2 FYNNEI. The CDR3 extends over 16 amino acids. The germline V and J ends were trimmed by 8 bases and 5 bases, with 19 bases remaining between them. The CDR3 bases are TGTGCCAGCTCAAGTGGGGGTGCAGGGAATAATTCACCCCTCCACTTT. Translating gives CASSSGGAGNNSPLHF. Supplemented by reference TRBV2 and TRBJ1-6, the full variable domain reads EPEVTQTPSHQVTQMGQEVILRCVPISNHLYFYWYRQILGQKVEFLVSFYNNEISEKSEIFDDQFSVERPDGSNFTLKIRSTKLEDSAMYFCASSSGGAGNNSPLHFGNGTRLTVT.

This clonotype was seen at least ten times. The gene calls are TRBV2 and TRBJ2-7; D remains ambiguous. The germline V gene encodes CDR1 SNHLY and CDR2 FYNNEI. This CDR3 has 14 amino acids. The ends were cut back, 4 bases at V and 6 bases at J, with 16 bases in the middle. Here the CDR3 reads CASSVQSVAREQYF. Here the CDR3 DNA reads TGTGCCAGCAGTGTCCAAAGTGTCGCTCGCGAGCAGTACTTC.

The sample holds a few counts of this clonotype. The chain links TRBV7-2 to TRBJ2-3; 7 bases fit TRBD2. Germline V CDR1 and CDR2: SGHTA, FQGNSA. V was clipped by 5 bases and J by 6 bases; unmatched bases: 8. The CDR3 has 14 amino acids. CDR3 sequence (DNA): TGTGCCAGCAGCATTCTAGCGGTGGGGGATACGCAGTATTTT. It specifies CASSILAVGDTQYF.

The genes are TRBV5-4 and TRBJ1-1; D might be TRBD1 (6 bases). CDR3 length: 14 amino acids. Looked up from germline, CDR1 is SGHNT and CDR2 is YYREEE (reference sequence). Trimming removed 7 bases at V and 2 bases at J, with 15 bases between. CDR3 DNA: TGTGCCAGCCTAAGGTCGGGGGGCAACACTGAAGCTTTCTTT. Translation: CASLRSGGNTEAFF.

Many counts were recorded for this clonotype. The chain employs TRBV7-6 and TRBJ2-7; possibly TRBD1 for D (6 bases). The CDR3 has 15 residues. Germline V gene data show CDR1 as SGHVS and CDR2 as FNYEAQ. V was cut by 2 bases and J by 1 base, with 12 bases left in between. CDR3 in amino acids: CASSLLAGESYEQYF. CDR3 nucleotide sequence: TGTGCCAGCAGCTTATTGGCAGGGGAATCCTACGAGCAGTACTTC.

Only a few counts were recorded for this clonotype. The chain combines TRBV5-6 with TRBJ2-5; D is undetermined. This CDR3 has 13 residues. Looked up from germline, CDR1 is SGHDT and CDR2 is YYEEEE. Trimming took off 1 base at V and 7 bases at J, with 11 bases between the two ends. CDR3 DNA: TGTGCCAGCAGCTTGTATCAGCGTAGGACCCAGTACTTC. This codes for CASSLYQRRTQYF.

This clonotype was detected many times. This rearrangement joins TRBV7-6 to TRBJ2-7, with D possibly called TRBD1 or TRBD2 (5 bases each). The CDR3 sequence is 14 residues long. The V gene lost 6 bases and the J gene lost 1 base, with 13 bases spanning the gap. Germline V gene sequence: CDR1 SGHVS, CDR2 FNYEAQ. CDR3 in amino acids: CASSFTGQSYEQYF. CDR3 in DNA: TGTGCCAGCAGTTTTACGGGGCAGTCCTACGAGCAGTACTTC.

This clonotype was seen a few times. The V call is TRBV19, the J call TRBJ2-5, with 11 bases lining up with TRBD1. The CDR3 spans 15 residues. Germline CDR1 and CDR2: LNHDA and SQIVND (reference sequence). Trimming removed 5 bases from V and 4 bases from J; junction bases left unmatched: 6. The CDR3 coding sequence is TGTGCCAGTAGTGCTGGACAGGGGGCTGGAGAGACCCAGTACTTC. It is translated as CASSAGQGAGETQYF.

This clonotype was detected many times. The V and J genes are TRBV12-3 or TRBV12-4 and TRBJ1-5; D unresolved. CDR3 size: 12 residues. V shed 5 bases and J shed 9 bases, with 11 bases lying between them. CDR3: CASSPPFRPQHF. CDR3 bases: TGTGCCAGCAGTCCTCCGTTTCGGCCCCAGCATTTT.

This chain connects TRBV7-2 to TRBJ2-7; weak D call: TRBD1 (6 bases). Trimming removed 6 bases from V and 2 bases from J, with 14 bases in between. The CDR3 has 14 amino acids. Germline V gene data show CDR1 as SGHTA and CDR2 as FQGNSA. CDR3 coding DNA: TGTGCCAGCAGGGCCGCAGGGGTTCCCTACGAGCAGTACTTC. This encodes CASRAAGVPYEQYF.

The rearrangement links TRBV28 to TRBJ2-1; 8 bases match TRBD1. CDR1 is MDHEN, CDR2 SYDVKM, per germline. The CDR3 consists of 15 residues. V lost 7 bases, J lost 1 base, and 6 bases stayed unmatched. In DNA, the CDR3 is TGTGCCAGCACCGTGACAGGGGAATCCTACAATGAGCAGTTCTTC. Amino acid sequence: CASTVTGESYNEQFF.

J is TRBJ2-5 and V is TRBV5-1, with a weak D call TRBD2 (5 bases). The germline gives CDR1 SGHRS, CDR2 YFSETQ. The CDR3 covers 15 residues. Trimming cost V 4 bases and J 5 bases, with 18 bases left between them. For the CDR3, the DNA is TGCGCCAGCAGCCGACCAGCCGGGATTGATGAGACCCAGTACTTC. This translates into CASSRPAGIDETQYF.

For this clonotype: This may come from a read error, since a much larger clone is one base off. The chain carries TRBV7-2 and TRBJ1-2, with D perhaps TRBD1 (5 bases). The CDR3 has 12 residues. Germline values: CDR1 SGHTA, CDR2 FQGNSA. This chain's CDR3 is CDSSGRVFGYTF. As DNA, the CDR3 is TGTGACAGCAGCGGCAGGGTGTTTGGCTACACCTTC.

This clonotype was seen repeatedly, ten times or more. The chain couples TRBV7-9 to TRBJ2-7; unclear D gene. V lost 4 bases to trimming and J lost 8 bases, with 9 bases between them. Germline CDR1 is SEHNR and CDR2 is FQNEAQ (reference sequence). The CDR3 has 11 amino acids. The CDR3 is CASSSGLKQYF. The CDR3 bases are TGTGCCAGCAGCTCCGGTTTGAAGCAGTACTTC. The entire variable domain, with the rest obtained from reference TRBV7-9 and TRBJ2-7, is as follows: DTGVSQNPRHKITKRGQNVTFRCDPISEHNRLYWYRQTLGQGPEFLTYFQNEAQLEKSRLLSDRFSAERPKGSFSTLEIQRTEQGDSAMYLCASSSGLKQYFGPGTRLTVT.

This clonotype was observed a few times. The chain uses TRBV10-3 and TRBJ2-7; the D is unclear. V lost 3 bases to trimming and J lost 0 bases, with 6 bases between them. Germline CDR1 is ENHRY and CDR2 is SYGVKD. The CDR3 length is 13 residues. The CDR3 region has the DNA TGTGCCATCAGTGAATGGAGCTCCTACGAGCAGTACTTC. As protein: CAISEWSSYEQYF.

The chain links TRBV11-1 to TRBJ1-6; possible D gene TRBD1, 5 bases. The germline V gene encodes CDR1 SGHAT and CDR2 FQDESV (reference sequence). Between the trimmed V and J ends, which lost 6 bases and 7 bases, there was a span of 16 bases. The CDR3 loop spans 15 amino acids. CDR3 residues: CASRSEGALNSPLHF. CDR3 nucleotide sequence: TGTGCCAGCAGATCCGAAGGGGCCCTAAATTCACCCCTCCACTTT.

This chain uses TRBV30 with TRBJ2-1, with D perhaps TRBD2 (5 bases). This CDR3 spans 14 amino acids. Germline V gene lookup returns CDR1 GTSNPN and CDR2 SVGIG (reference sequence). V lost 1 base and J lost 5, with 12 bases in between. The CDR3 protein is CAWSEMAGNNEQFF. For the CDR3, the DNA is TGTGCCTGGAGTGAAATGGCGGGCAACAATGAGCAGTTCTTC.

V gene TRBV12-3 or TRBV12-4 combines with J gene TRBJ2-2; TRBD2 matches at 10 bases. This CDR3 has 14 amino acids. The V segment lost 8 bases and the J segment 4 bases; nucleotides outside the gene matches: 4. CDR3 protein: CASPSGRTTGELFF. As DNA, the CDR3 is TGTGCCAGCCCTAGCGGGAGAACCACCGGGGAGCTGTTTTTT.

The J gene is TRBJ2-7, the V gene TRBV29-1; 12 nucleotides agree with TRBD2. The V gene's germline CDR1 is SQVTM and CDR2 ANQGSEA. Losses at the gene ends were 7 bases for V and 3 bases for J; bases not matched to a gene: 7. This CDR3 has 14 amino acids. The DNA for the CDR3 is TGCAGCGCCGCCGGGACTAGCGGGCGCTACGAGCAGTACTTC. Protein: CSAAGTSGRYEQYF.

Remarks on this clonotype: The conserved closing phenylalanine or tryptophan is absent in this CDR3, likely reflecting a read error. The V call is TRBV14, the J call TRBJ1-4; 7 bases match TRBD1. V was pared by 6 bases and J by 8 bases, with 9 bases of the junction left unmatched. Germline-derived CDR1 and CDR2 are SGHDN and FVKESK. The CDR3 has 14 amino acids. CDR3 amino acids: CASRSGTAAEKLFL. For the CDR3, the DNA is TGTGCCAGCAGATCCGGGACAGCGGCGGAAAAACTGTTTTTA.

The chain recombines TRBV2 with TRBJ1-3; the D gene is possibly TRBD1 (5 bases). V lost 6 bases to trimming and J lost 8 bases, with 14 bases between them. CDR1 is SNHLY, CDR2 FYNNEI, per germline. This CDR3 is 13 amino acids long. CDR3 DNA: TGTGCCAGCAGCGAGGGGAGGCAAGACACCATATATTTT. This encodes CASSEGRQDTIYF.